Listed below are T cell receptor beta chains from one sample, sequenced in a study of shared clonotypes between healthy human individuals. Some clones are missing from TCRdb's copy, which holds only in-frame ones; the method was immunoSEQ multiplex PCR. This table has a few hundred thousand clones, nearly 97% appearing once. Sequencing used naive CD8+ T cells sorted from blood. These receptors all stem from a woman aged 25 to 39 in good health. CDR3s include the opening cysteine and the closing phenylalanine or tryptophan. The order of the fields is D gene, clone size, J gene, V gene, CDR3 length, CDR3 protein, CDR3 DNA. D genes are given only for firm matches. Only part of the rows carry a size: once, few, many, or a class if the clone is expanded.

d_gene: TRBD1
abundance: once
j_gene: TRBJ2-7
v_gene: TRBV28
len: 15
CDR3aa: CASSTPGDRAYEQYF
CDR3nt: TGTGCCAGCAGCACCCCCGGGGACAGGGCCTACGAGCAGTACTTC

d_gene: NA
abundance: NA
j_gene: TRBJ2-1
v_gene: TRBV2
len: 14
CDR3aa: CASSGESGVNEQFF
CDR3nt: TGTGCCAGCAGTGGGGAGTCAGGGGTTAATGAGCAGTTCTTC

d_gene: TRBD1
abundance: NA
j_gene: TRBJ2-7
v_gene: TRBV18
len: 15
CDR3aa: CASSLTGTGGGEQYF
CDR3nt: TGTGCCAGCTCACTTACCGGGACAGGGGGCGGAGAGCAGTACTTC

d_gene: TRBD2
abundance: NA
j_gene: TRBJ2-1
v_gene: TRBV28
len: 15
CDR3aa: CASSLTAGVSNEQFF
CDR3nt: TGTGCCAGCAGTTTAACAGCGGGAGTCTCCAATGAGCAGTTCTTC

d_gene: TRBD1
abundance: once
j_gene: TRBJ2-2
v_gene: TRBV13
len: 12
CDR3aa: CASSDRAGELFF
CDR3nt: TGTGCCAGCTCTGACAGGGCCGGGGAGCTGTTTTTT

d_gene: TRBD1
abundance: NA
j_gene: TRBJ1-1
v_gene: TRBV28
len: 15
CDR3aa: CASSTQTGARFEAFF
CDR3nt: TGTGCCAGCAGTACCCAGACAGGGGCACGATTCGAAGCTTTCTTT

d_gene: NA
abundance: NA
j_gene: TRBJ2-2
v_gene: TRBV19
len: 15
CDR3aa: CASSPAQVPTGELFF
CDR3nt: TGTGCCAGTAGTCCCGCACAGGTACCCACCGGGGAGCTGTTTTTT

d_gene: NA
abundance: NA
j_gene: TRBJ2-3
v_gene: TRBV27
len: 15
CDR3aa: CASSPYGGFTDTQYF
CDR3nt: TGTGCCAGCAGTCCCTACGGGGGATTCACAGATACGCAGTATTTT

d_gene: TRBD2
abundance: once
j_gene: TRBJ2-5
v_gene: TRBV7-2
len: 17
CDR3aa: CASSLKGVAGDQETQYF
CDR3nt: TGTGCCAGCAGCTTAAAGGGCGTAGCGGGGGATCAAGAGACCCAGTACTTC

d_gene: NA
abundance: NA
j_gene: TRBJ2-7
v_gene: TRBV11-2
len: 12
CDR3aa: CASSEASYEQYF
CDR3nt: TGTGCCAGCAGCGAGGCGTCCTACGAGCAGTACTTC